A single sample gave rise to the 32 T cell receptor beta chains below, sequenced in a study of cytomegalovirus exposure and HLA in healthy donors. The PCR was carried out with 60 Vbeta primers and 13 Jbeta primers. The assay was immunoSEQ multiplex PCR, and TCRdb's table has in-frame clones only and misses some. Among over 150,000 clones listed, around 82% were seen once. Sequencing was performed on PBMCs. The receptors were gathered from a woman aged 30 to 39 in good health and CMV-seronegative.

The chain has TRBV5-1 and TRBJ1-1; a possible D gene is TRBD1 (6 bases). V gave up 2 bases and J gave up 3 bases, with 11 bases separating them. The CDR3 totals 14 residues. Germline values: CDR1 SGHRS, CDR2 YFSETQ. CDR3 in DNA: TGCGCCAGCAGCTTAGTGGGGGCTGACACTGAAGCTTTCTTT. This encodes CASSLVGADTEAFF.

The V gene is TRBV4-1, the J gene TRBJ2-4; D is perhaps TRBD2 (7 bases). This CDR3 has 14 amino acids. V lost 0 bases and J 7 bases, leaving 10 bases between the germline ends. Germline-derived CDR1 and CDR2 are MGHRA and YSYEKL. CDR3 sequence: CASSQETGGNIQYF. The CDR3 coding sequence is TGCGCCAGCAGCCAAGAAACGGGGGGCAACATTCAGTACTTC.

This clone has just one count. The chain links TRBV4-1 to TRBJ1-1; D is undetermined. Trimming left V 3 bases short and J 5 bases short, with 10 bases between. CDR1 and CDR2 (germline): MGHRA, YSYEKL. This CDR3 comprises 13 residues. DNA of the CDR3: TGCGCCAGCAGCCAGGAGCGGCGGACTGAAGCTTTCTTT. It translates to CASSQERRTEAFF.

The V and J genes are TRBV30 and TRBJ1-3; TRBD1 is a possible D gene (6 bases). Trimming took off 2 bases at V and 2 bases at J, with 16 bases between the two ends. The CDR3 consists of 16 residues. In germline, CDR1 is GTSNPN, CDR2 SVGIG (reference sequence). CDR3 DNA: TGTGCCTGGAGTCGCCCCCGGGGGGCCGCTGGAAACACCATATATTTT. Its translation is CAWSRPRGAAGNTIYF.

CDR3: CASSHTGYTEAFF. The CDR3 DNA follows: TGCGCCAGCAGCCATACAGGATACACTGAAGCTTTCTTT. The gene calls are TRBV5-1 and TRBJ1-1, with a weak D call TRBD1 (5 bases). This CDR3 spans 13 amino acids. Trimming removed 4 bases at V and 3 bases at J, with 10 bases between. The germline V gene encodes CDR1 SGHRS and CDR2 YFSETQ.

The chain employs TRBV15 and TRBJ1-5; TRBD1 matches 7 bases. Germline V gene sequence: CDR1 LNHNV, CDR2 YYDKDF (reference sequence). The CDR3 runs to 16 residues. Trimming at V came to 0 bases and at J to 2 bases, leaving 4 bases not matched to a gene. The CDR3 bases are TGTGCCACCAGCAGAGATCCTACAGGGGGCAATCAGCCCCAGCATTTT. It codes for CATSRDPTGGNQPQHF.

This clone was seen a single time. The chain links TRBV4-1 to TRBJ2-5, with 7 bases identical to TRBD1. Germline CDR1 and CDR2: MGHRA and YSYEKL. The CDR3 is 15 residues long. V dropped 1 base and J dropped 3; count of bases not matched to a gene: 5. CDR3: CASSQVGTAKETQYF. The CDR3 DNA sequence: TGCGCCAGCAGCCAAGTCGGGACAGCCAAAGAGACCCAGTACTTC.

In this sample, this clone turned up a few times. This chain links TRBV6-6 with TRBJ1-5; 8 bases agree with TRBD1. After removal of 6 bases from V and 7 bases from J, the junction contained 14 bases not matched to a gene. In germline, CDR1 is MNHNY, CDR2 SVGAGI (reference sequence). This CDR3 comprises 16 residues. The CDR3 nucleotides are TGTGCCAGCAGGCCTAACCGGGACAGGATAAACCAGCCCCAGCATTTT. Its protein product is CASRPNRDRINQPQHF.

J is TRBJ2-1 and V is TRBV6-5; D remains unclear. The CDR3 spans 12 residues. CDR1 MNHEY and CDR2 SVGAGI come from the germline V gene. Trimming removed 5 bases at V and 4 bases at J, with 6 bases between. The CDR3 DNA reads TGTGCCAGCAGTGAACTATACAATGAGCAGTTCTTC. Residues: CASSELYNEQFF.

The chain combines TRBV27 with TRBJ2-2; 7 bases are shared with TRBD2. Germline V gene data show CDR1 as MNHEY and CDR2 as SMNVEV (reference sequence). Trimming removed 2 bases from V and 6 bases from J; junction bases left unmatched: 0. The CDR3 consists of 13 residues. CDR3 sequence (DNA): TGTGCCAGCAGTTTAGGGAGGGCCGGGGAGCTGTTTTTT. Protein sequence: CASSLGRAGELFF.

This chain links TRBV5-6 with TRBJ2-6; D is perhaps TRBD1 (5 bases). The CDR3 consists of 15 residues. Germline lookup yields CDR1 SGHDT and CDR2 YYEEEE. Trimming removed 0 bases from V and 2 bases from J, with 6 bases in between. The CDR3 protein is CASSLAGTGANVLTF. The CDR3, as DNA: TGTGCCAGCAGCTTGGCAGGGACTGGGGCCAACGTCCTGACTTTC.

The J gene is TRBJ1-1, the V gene TRBV27, with D perhaps TRBD1 (6 bases). The CDR3 sequence is 15 residues long. Trimming removed 3 bases from V and 7 bases from J, with 18 bases in between. Germline V gives CDR1 MNHEY, CDR2 SMNVEV (reference sequence). CDR3 residues: CASSLGWGGAFEAFF. The CDR3 nucleotides are TGTGCCAGCAGTTTGGGGTGGGGGGGGGCCTTTGAAGCTTTCTTT.

The chain has TRBV19 and TRBJ2-7; maybe TRBD2 (6 bases). This CDR3 contains 11 residues. The ends were cut back, 10 bases at V and 5 bases at J, with 12 bases in the middle. Looked up from germline, CDR1 is LNHDA and CDR2 is SQIVND (reference sequence). This CDR3 reads CATRRGNEQYF. CDR3 in DNA: TGTGCCACCAGGCGGGGAAACGAGCAGTACTTC.

The genes are TRBV28 and TRBJ1-5; a possible D gene is TRBD1 (5 bases). The CDR3 runs to 12 residues. Trimming left V 9 bases short and J 6 bases short, with 12 bases between. Germline CDR1 reads MDHEN; CDR2 reads SYDVKM. CDR3 residues: CASFRVGQPQHF. The CDR3, as DNA: TGTGCCAGTTTCAGGGTCGGTCAGCCCCAGCATTTT.

The chain recombines TRBV19 with TRBJ2-1; perhaps TRBD2 as D (7 bases). The germline V gene encodes CDR1 LNHDA and CDR2 SQIVND (reference sequence). Trimming cost V 3 bases and J 4 bases, with 22 bases left between them. The CDR3 runs to 18 residues. In DNA, the CDR3 is TGTGCCAGTAGTATGGGGGGGATCGACAGGTTCGTTTACAATGAGCAGTTCTTC. Protein product: CASSMGGIDRFVYNEQFF. The whole variable domain, remainder taken from reference TRBV19 and TRBJ2-1, is DGGITQSPKYLFRKEGQNVTLSCEQNLNHDAMYWYRQDPGQGLRLIYYSQIVNDFQKGDIAEGYSVSREKKESFPLTVTSAQKNPTAFYLCASSMGGIDRFVYNEQFFGPGTRLTVL.

This clone was found once. The rearrangement uses TRBV5-1 and TRBJ1-1; maybe TRBD1 (6 bases). Trimming cost V 5 bases and J 1 base, with 15 bases left between them. Germline V lookup: CDR1 SGHRS, CDR2 YFSETQ. This CDR3 contains 15 residues. In DNA, the CDR3 is TGCGCCAGCAGGTCGGGGGGCGCTCAGAACACTGAAGCTTTCTTT. It is translated as CASRSGGAQNTEAFF.

The genes are TRBV6-6 and TRBJ1-5; D call uncertain. Trimming took off 6 bases at V and 5 bases at J, with 8 bases between the two ends. Germline lookup yields CDR1 MNHNY and CDR2 SVGAGI (reference sequence). The CDR3 spans 12 residues. CDR3 loop: CASRIQDQPQHF. Written as DNA, the CDR3 is TGTGCCAGCAGAATACAAGATCAGCCCCAGCATTTT.

The chain uses TRBV6-6 and TRBJ2-1, with a weak D call TRBD2 (6 bases). V dropped 2 bases and J dropped 8 bases, with 13 bases sitting between them. Germline V lookup: CDR1 MNHNY, CDR2 SVGAGI (reference sequence). This CDR3 contains 14 residues. The CDR3 loop reads CASSYPGTRHEQFF. CDR3 DNA: TGTGCCAGCAGTTACCCGGGGACTCGACATGAGCAGTTCTTC.

The V gene is TRBV4-1, the J gene TRBJ2-2, with 8 bases matching TRBD2. This CDR3 has 19 residues. Germline V CDR1 and CDR2: MGHRA, YSYEKL. Unmatched junction bases numbered 12, after V lost 0 bases and J lost 3 bases. The CDR3 nucleotides are TGCGCCAGCAGCCAAGATGGGGCGGGGGGCCCGAGGGACACCGGGGAGCTGTTTTTT. Its translation: CASSQDGAGGPRDTGELFF.

This chain links TRBV14 with TRBJ2-3, with D maybe TRBD2 (6 bases). Trimming left V 4 bases short and J 0 bases short, with 23 bases between. In germline, CDR1 is SGHDN, CDR2 FVKESK. The CDR3 length is 19 residues. The CDR3 region has the DNA TGTGCCAGCAGCCTCTACCCCACGGGTAGCGGAACTAGCACAGATACGCAGTATTTT. This codes for CASSLYPTGSGTSTDTQYF.

The rearrangement links TRBV19 to TRBJ1-5, with 10 bases matching TRBD1. Germline V lookup: CDR1 LNHDA, CDR2 SQIVND (reference sequence). J gave up 5 bases and V 6 bases, and 7 bases lay outside the gene matches. The CDR3 contains 15 residues. The CDR3 DNA follows: TGTGCCAGTAGCCTGGGACAGGGGAGGCATCAGCCCCAGCATTTT. Amino acid sequence: CASSLGQGRHQPQHF. Based on the CDR3 plus reference TRBV19 and TRBJ1-5, the full variable domain is DGGITQSPKYLFRKEGQNVTLSCEQNLNHDAMYWYRQDPGQGLRLIYYSQIVNDFQKGDIAEGYSVSREKKESFPLTVTSAQKNPTAFYLCASSLGQGRHQPQHFGDGTRLSIL.

CDR3 in amino acids: CASSVRGNTGELFF. CDR3 coding DNA: TGTGCCAGTAGTGTCCGAGGGAACACCGGGGAGCTGTTTTTT. J is TRBJ2-2 and V is TRBV19; D is unresolved. The CDR3 runs 14 residues. With 5 bases removed from V and 1 base from J, the gap between germline ends came to 8 bases. The germline V gene encodes CDR1 LNHDA and CDR2 SQIVND (reference sequence). The full variable domain, rest sourced from reference TRBV19 and TRBJ2-2, is DGGITQSPKYLFRKEGQNVTLSCEQNLNHDAMYWYRQDPGQGLRLIYYSQIVNDFQKGDIAEGYSVSREKKESFPLTVTSAQKNPTAFYLCASSVRGNTGELFFGEGSRLTVL.

This sequence joins TRBV19 and TRBJ1-5; perhaps TRBD1 as D (5 bases). Trimming took 3 bases from V and 5 from J, leaving 14 bases between them. CDR1 and CDR2 (germline): LNHDA, SQIVND (reference sequence). This CDR3 has 15 amino acids. The CDR3 nucleotides are TGTGCCAGTAGTATTTTTAGGGGAAGCGATCAGCCCCAGCATTTT. Its protein product is CASSIFRGSDQPQHF.

V and J are TRBV9 and TRBJ2-7, with 7 bases matching TRBD2. The junction had 6 bases not matched to a gene; V was cut back by 4 bases and J by 2 bases. The CDR3 is made up of 14 amino acids. The germline CDR1 and CDR2 sequences are SGDLS and YYNGEE. The CDR3 DNA reads as TGTGCCAGCAGCTTCGGACTAGAGCCCTACGAGCAGTACTTC. Encoded protein: CASSFGLEPYEQYF.

This chain links TRBV7-8 with TRBJ2-1, with a possible D match to TRBD2 (5 bases). CDR1 is SGHVS and CDR2 is FQNEAQ in the germline V gene. Trimming took 5 bases from V and 6 from J, leaving 17 bases between them. This CDR3 region has 15 residues. The CDR3 region is CASSPGGLFPNEQFF. Written as DNA, the CDR3 is TGTGCCAGCAGCCCTGGAGGACTCTTTCCCAATGAGCAGTTCTTC. The whole variable domain, remainder taken from reference TRBV7-8 and TRBJ2-1, is GAGVSQSPRYKVAKRGQDVALRCDPISGHVSLFWYQQALGQGPEFLTYFQNEAQLDKSGLPSDRFFAERPEGSVSTLKIQRTQQEDSAVYLCASSPGGLFPNEQFFGPGTRLTVL.

This chain joins TRBV5-6 and TRBJ1-2; D perhaps matches TRBD1 (5 bases). CDR1 is SGHDT and CDR2 is YYEEEE in the germline V gene. V was pared by 0 bases and J by 7 bases, with 10 bases between. This CDR3 contains 13 residues. The CDR3 region is CASSLEGKTGYTF. The CDR3 region has the DNA TGTGCCAGCAGCTTGGAGGGGAAGACTGGCTACACCTTC.

The rearrangement joins TRBV7-9 to TRBJ1-4; 9 positions match TRBD1. The ends lost 5 bases at V and 7 bases at J; junction bases unmatched: 5. This CDR3 region has 14 residues. The germline V gene has CDR1 SEHNR and CDR2 FQNEAQ (reference sequence). CDR3 sequence (DNA): TGTGCCAGCAGCCACAGGGGGCGCGGTGAAAAACTGTTTTTT. This sequence encodes CASSHRGRGEKLFF.

The chain couples TRBV7-8 to TRBJ2-5; 12 nucleotides align to TRBD2. CDR3 length equals 18 residues. Per the germline V gene, CDR1 is SGHVS and CDR2 is FQNEAQ. The ends lost 1 base at V and 2 bases at J; junction bases unmatched: 8. The CDR3 here is CASSLGLAGGPWQETQYF. In DNA, the CDR3 is TGTGCCAGCAGCTTAGGTCTAGCGGGAGGGCCGTGGCAAGAGACCCAGTACTTC.

The chain recombines TRBV5-1 with TRBJ2-2, with D tentatively TRBD2 (6 bases). The CDR3 totals 18 residues. V lost 1 base and J 0 bases, leaving 16 bases between the germline ends. Germline V gene lookup returns CDR1 SGHRS and CDR2 YFSETQ. CDR3: CASSLRTRTTPNTGELFF. The DNA for the CDR3 is TGCGCCAGCAGCTTGCGGACCCGGACTACCCCGAACACCGGGGAGCTGTTTTTT.

The chain links TRBV30 to TRBJ1-5; a possible D gene is TRBD1 (6 bases). The CDR3 has 13 residues. The germline V gene encodes CDR1 GTSNPN and CDR2 SVGIG (reference sequence). Trimming removed 2 bases from V and 5 bases from J, with 10 bases in between. The CDR3 sequence: CAWSTWTDQPQHF. The CDR3 DNA is TGTGCCTGGAGTACTTGGACAGATCAGCCCCAGCATTTT.

V usage is TRBV7-9 and J usage is TRBJ2-1, with TRBD1 matching 10 bases. The CDR3 length is 17 residues. J was trimmed by 2 bases and V by 5 bases; bases with no gene match: 9. The germline gives CDR1 SEHNR, CDR2 FQNEAQ (reference sequence). The CDR3 here is CASSQPPGQGTYNEQFF. The DNA of the CDR3 is TGTGCCAGCAGCCAGCCGCCGGGACAGGGGACCTACAATGAGCAGTTCTTC.

The V and J genes are TRBV2 and TRBJ1-1, with 7 bases aligning to TRBD1. Per the germline V gene, CDR1 is SNHLY and CDR2 is FYNNEI. V was pared by 0 bases and J by 4 bases, with 5 bases of the junction left unmatched. This CDR3 contains 15 residues. The CDR3 here is CASSEAGQGGTEAFF. The CDR3 DNA sequence: TGTGCCAGCAGTGAAGCGGGCCAGGGGGGCACTGAAGCTTTCTTT.